This entry lists 13 T cell receptor beta chains sequenced from one sample in a study of blood T cells in healthy people across ages. Primers used in a second PCR of about 7 to 12 cycles were a sample-barcoded 5' primer and a J-beta primer mix. TCRdb re-called the 5' RACE reads through MiXCR, storing one row per CDR3 protein. The data contain 1.5 million to 2 million distinct CDR3 sequences, approximately 50% of them seen just once; the ten biggest clones take up around 2.1%. Sequenced: blood. Receptors originate from a woman between 40 and 55 years old in good health.

The chain combines TRBV12-3 or TRBV12-4 with TRBJ2-3; perhaps TRBD1 as D (6 bases). CDR3 size: 12 residues. V shed 7 bases and J shed 5 bases, with 10 bases lying between them. The DNA of the CDR3 is TGTGCCAGCACAGGGGAACGAGATACGCAGTATTTT. Protein: CASTGERDTQYF.

Concerning this clonotype: One end of the junction fails to match germline, which may point to a read error. The CDR3 bases are TGTGCCAGCAGCGGGAGGGACCCTAGCACAGATACTCAGTATTTT. This codes for CASSGRDPSTDTQYF. This chain connects TRBV2 to TRBJ2-3, with 8 bases identical to TRBD2. Germline loops: CDR1 SNHLY, CDR2 FYNNEI. This CDR3 region has 15 residues.

V usage is TRBV20-1 and J usage is TRBJ2-7; possibly TRBD1 for D (5 bases). V was shortened by 4 bases and J by 5 bases, with 18 bases between the two germline ends. This CDR3 comprises 14 residues. CDR1 is DFQATT, CDR2 SNEGSKA, per germline (reference sequence). CDR3 bases: TGCAGTGCTACTCAGGGTGGTCCACTCGACGAGCAGTACTTC. Its translation: CSATQGGPLDEQYF.

The chain is built from TRBV20-1 and TRBJ2-7; unclear D gene. Germline CDR1 reads DFQATT; CDR2 reads SNEGSKA (reference sequence). The ends were cut back, 0 bases at V and 0 bases at J, with 15 bases in the middle. This CDR3 comprises 16 residues. The CDR3 DNA is TGCAGTGCTAGAGATTCCGGTGGTCCTAGCTCCTACGAGCAGTACTTC. Translation: CSARDSGGPSSYEQYF.

The gene calls are TRBV4-2 and TRBJ2-6, with D unresolved. The CDR3 is 16 residues long. Trimming removed 2 bases at V and 0 bases at J, with 8 bases between. Germline values: CDR1 LGHNA, CDR2 YNFKEQ. CDR3 sequence: CASSQQPSSGANVLTF. In nucleotides, the CDR3 is TGTGCCAGCAGCCAACAACCCAGCTCTGGGGCCAACGTCCTGACTTTC.

About this clonotype itself: A read error may account for a junction end that differs from germline. The chain uses TRBV7-2 and TRBJ2-3, with a possible D match to TRBD1 (6 bases). Germline values: CDR1 SGHTA, CDR2 FQGNSA. CDR3 length: 16 residues. The DNA for the CDR3 is TGTGCCTGCAGCTTATCAGGGGAGTGGAGCACAGATACGCAGTATTTT. As protein: CACSLSGEWSTDTQYF.

This clonotype was observed many times. The chain has TRBV29-1 and TRBJ2-3; D not resolved. Trimming stripped 6 bases from V and 1 base from J, with 8 bases between. Germline V gives CDR1 SQVTM, CDR2 ANQGSEA. The CDR3 covers 12 residues. The CDR3 protein is CSVAVGTDTQYF. As DNA, the CDR3 is TGCAGCGTGGCAGTCGGCACAGATACGCAGTATTTT.

The sample holds a few counts of this clonotype. The chain recombines TRBV20-1 with TRBJ2-3; D ambiguous. The CDR3 spans 12 residues. V shed 3 bases and J shed 0 bases, with 4 bases lying between them. Germline CDR1 DFQATT, CDR2 SNEGSKA (reference sequence). The CDR3 coding sequence is TGCAGTGCTAGCTCCAGCACAGATACGCAGTATTTT. Protein sequence: CSASSSTDTQYF.

The chain employs TRBV20-1 and TRBJ1-5, with 7 bases lining up with TRBD1. The germline V gene has CDR1 DFQATT and CDR2 SNEGSKA (reference sequence). CDR3 length equals 13 residues. Germline trimming cut 6 bases from V and 3 bases from J; bases unmatched to any gene: 5. CDR3 protein: CSAQTGINQPQHF. The CDR3 DNA reads as TGCAGTGCCCAGACAGGGATCAATCAGCCCCAGCATTTT.

This chain uses TRBV5-1 with TRBJ1-6, with TRBD1 matching over 8 bases. Trimming cost V 1 base and J 6 bases; bases outside gene matches: 12. The CDR3 sequence is 18 residues long. CDR1 and CDR2 (germline): SGHRS, YFSETQ. For the CDR3, the DNA is TGCGCCAGCAGCTTGCCCATGACAGGGGCAATGGGTAATTCACCCCTCCACTTT. It specifies CASSLPMTGAMGNSPLHF.

V is TRBV5-1 and J is TRBJ2-3; possibly TRBD1 or TRBD2 for D (5 bases each). CDR3 size: 15 residues. Germline V gene data show CDR1 as SGHRS and CDR2 as YFSETQ. The V end was cut by 0 bases, the J end by 4 bases, with 12 bases between. The CDR3 DNA reads TGCGCCAGCAGCTTGGGGGACGCCATTTCAGATACGCAGTATTTT. Its translation is CASSLGDAISDTQYF.

In its sample, this clonotype was seen a few times. V usage is TRBV4-1 and J usage is TRBJ1-2; maybe TRBD1 (6 bases). The germline V gene has CDR1 MGHRA and CDR2 YSYEKL. V shed 0 bases and J shed 4 bases, with 12 bases lying between them. The CDR3 loop spans 15 amino acids. Here the CDR3 reads CASSQDRGSSYGYTF. The CDR3 DNA reads TGCGCCAGCAGCCAAGACAGGGGCAGCTCCTATGGCTACACCTTC.

The chain uses TRBV14 and TRBJ2-4; 7 nucleotides match TRBD1. The end of the DNA fits TRBJ2-7 better, so the J call may be wrong. From germline, CDR1 is SGHDN and CDR2 FVKESK. The CDR3 extends over 15 amino acids. CDR3 sequence (DNA): TGTGCCAGCAGCCTCGAGACAGGGCGCGACTACGAGCAGTACTTC. Protein: CASSLETGRDYEQYF.